These T cell receptor beta chains were read from a single sample in a study of CD8 T cells in ankylosing spondylitis. TCRdb called the 5' RACE reads again in MiXCR, with one record for every CDR3 protein. The profile shows about 540,000 distinct CDR3 sequences, about 12% of them singletons. The source material was blood, either unsorted or a sorted T cell fraction (not recorded which). All receptors come from a male donor with ankylosing spondylitis. The CDR3 runs from the conserved cysteine through the conserved F or W. Fields, in order: D gene, clone size, J gene, V gene, CDR3 length, CDR3 DNA, CDR3 protein. D genes are given only for firm matches. Size is stated for part of the rows, as once, few or many counts, or as a class when the clone is expanded.

d_call: .; clone_size: many; j_call: TRBJ1-1; v_call: TRBV12-3/TRBV12-4; cdr3_length: 13; cdr3_nt: TGTGCCAGCAGTCTGACTTGGAACACTGAAGCTTTCTTT; cdr3_aa: CASSLTWNTEAFF
d_call: .; clone_size: .; j_call: TRBJ2-1; v_call: TRBV20-1; cdr3_length: 14; cdr3_nt: TGCAGTGCTAGTAGTCTGGGAACCTACAATGAGCAGTTCTTC; cdr3_aa: CSASSLGTYNEQFF
d_call: .; clone_size: few; j_call: TRBJ2-3; v_call: TRBV27; cdr3_length: 13; cdr3_nt: TGTGCCAGCAGGGCAGGGTGGTTAGATACGCAGTATTTT; cdr3_aa: CASRAGWLDTQYF
d_call: TRBD1; clone_size: many; j_call: TRBJ2-1; v_call: TRBV5-1; cdr3_length: 15; cdr3_nt: TGCGCCAGCAGCGACGGGACAGGGAGGGTCAATGAGCAGTTCTTC; cdr3_aa: CASSDGTGRVNEQFF
d_call: TRBD2; clone_size: .; j_call: TRBJ2-5; v_call: TRBV11-2; cdr3_length: 16; cdr3_nt: TGTGCCAGCAGCTTAGCTATTCCCTCGGGGGGAGAGACCCAGTACTTC; cdr3_aa: CASSLAIPSGGETQYF
d_call: .; clone_size: .; j_call: TRBJ2-7; v_call: TRBV3-1; cdr3_length: 12; cdr3_nt: TGTGCCAGCAGCCCGGGATTTTACGAGCAGTACTTC; cdr3_aa: CASSPGFYEQYF
d_call: TRBD1; clone_size: .; j_call: TRBJ1-2; v_call: TRBV10-3; cdr3_length: 14; cdr3_nt: TGTGCCATCACTAGACAGGGGGCTAACTATGGCTACACCTTC; cdr3_aa: CAITRQGANYGYTF
d_call: TRBD1; clone_size: few; j_call: TRBJ2-2; v_call: TRBV2; cdr3_length: 15; cdr3_nt: TGTGCCAGCAGTGGGGGGACAGATAACACCGGGGAGCTGTTTTTT; cdr3_aa: CASSGGTDNTGELFF
d_call: .; clone_size: .; j_call: TRBJ1-4; v_call: TRBV20-1; cdr3_length: 16; cdr3_nt: TGCAGTGCTAGAGATCAGTGGGCGGGGGTTAATGAAAAACTGTTTTTT; cdr3_aa: CSARDQWAGVNEKLFF
d_call: .; clone_size: few; j_call: TRBJ2-5; v_call: TRBV6-1; cdr3_length: 13; cdr3_nt: TGTGCCAGCAATGATAGGGTCCAAGAGACCCAGTACTTC; cdr3_aa: CASNDRVQETQYF
d_call: .; clone_size: .; j_call: TRBJ1-6; v_call: TRBV5-1; cdr3_length: 15; cdr3_nt: TGCGCCAGCAGCTTGGCTGGGACTAATAATTCACCCCTCCACTTT; cdr3_aa: CASSLAGTNNSPLHF
d_call: TRBD2; clone_size: .; j_call: TRBJ2-3; v_call: TRBV20-1; cdr3_length: 12; cdr3_nt: TGCAGTGTTGTAGCGGGAGGGGATACGCAGTATTTT; cdr3_aa: CSVVAGGDTQYF
d_call: TRBD1; clone_size: .; j_call: TRBJ1-2; v_call: TRBV27; cdr3_length: 13; cdr3_nt: TGTGCCAGCAGTGTAGAGACAGGGGCTGGCTACACCTTC; cdr3_aa: CASSVETGAGYTF
d_call: TRBD2; clone_size: many; j_call: TRBJ2-2; v_call: TRBV3-1; cdr3_length: 17; cdr3_nt: TGTGCCAGCAGCTCCCCCGGGACTAGAGATAACACCGGGGAGCTGTTTTTT; cdr3_aa: CASSSPGTRDNTGELFF
d_call: TRBD1; clone_size: many; j_call: TRBJ1-3; v_call: TRBV5-1; cdr3_length: 15; cdr3_nt: TGCGCCAGCAGCGAAGGACAGGTCTCTGGAAACACCATATATTTT; cdr3_aa: CASSEGQVSGNTIYF
d_call: .; clone_size: .; j_call: TRBJ2-5; v_call: TRBV2; cdr3_length: 12; cdr3_nt: TGTGCCACCCGAGGGGAGTCGGAGACCCAGTACTTC; cdr3_aa: CATRGESETQYF
d_call: .; clone_size: once; j_call: TRBJ2-7; v_call: TRBV2; cdr3_length: 13; cdr3_nt: TGTGCCAGCAGTGTTGGGGCCTTCTACGAGCAGTACTTC; cdr3_aa: CASSVGAFYEQYF
d_call: .; clone_size: few; j_call: TRBJ2-5; v_call: TRBV7-8; cdr3_length: 15; cdr3_nt: TGTGCCAGCAGCTCGTACAGCGGTCTCCAAGAGACCCAGTACTTC; cdr3_aa: CASSSYSGLQETQYF
d_call: .; clone_size: .; j_call: TRBJ2-7; v_call: TRBV20-1; cdr3_length: 18; cdr3_nt: TGCAGTGCGAGGGACAGCACTCGGGGTGTCGGGAGCGCTGACGAGCAGTACTTC; cdr3_aa: CSARDSTRGVGSADEQYF
d_call: .; clone_size: .; j_call: TRBJ2-3; v_call: TRBV5-1; cdr3_length: 14; cdr3_nt: TGCGCCAGCAGCATGCGGGATATCGCAGATACGCAGTATTTT; cdr3_aa: CASSMRDIADTQYF
d_call: .; clone_size: few; j_call: TRBJ2-2; v_call: TRBV19; cdr3_length: 16; cdr3_nt: TGTGCCAGTAGTCTGACCACAACCTCGAACACCGGGGAGCTGTTTTTT; cdr3_aa: CASSLTTTSNTGELFF
d_call: .; clone_size: few; j_call: TRBJ2-2; v_call: TRBV10-2; cdr3_length: 11; cdr3_nt: TGCGCCAGCAAGAACGCCGGGGAGCTGTTTTTT; cdr3_aa: CASKNAGELFF
d_call: .; clone_size: .; j_call: TRBJ1-4; v_call: TRBV30; cdr3_length: 11; cdr3_nt: TGTGCCTGGACGGCAGGGGAAAAACTGTTTTTT; cdr3_aa: CAWTAGEKLFF
d_call: .; clone_size: .; j_call: TRBJ2-5; v_call: TRBV29-1; cdr3_length: 13; cdr3_nt: TGCAGCGCCGGAAGGTCAGTCCAAGAGACCCAGTACTTC; cdr3_aa: CSAGRSVQETQYF
d_call: .; clone_size: .; j_call: TRBJ1-1; v_call: TRBV11-2; cdr3_length: 15; cdr3_nt: TGTGCCAGCAGCCCCCTCGGCAGAGAGAACACTGAAGCTTTCTTT; cdr3_aa: CASSPLGRENTEAFF
d_call: .; clone_size: many; j_call: TRBJ1-5; v_call: TRBV7-2; cdr3_length: 13; cdr3_nt: TGTGCCAGCAGCCGAAGGCTCAATCAGCCCCAGCATTTT; cdr3_aa: CASSRRLNQPQHF
d_call: .; clone_size: many; j_call: TRBJ2-7; v_call: TRBV2; cdr3_length: 15; cdr3_nt: TGTGCCAGCAGAGAACGGGGACTGGGGGTTTACGAGCAGTACTTC; cdr3_aa: CASRERGLGVYEQYF
d_call: TRBD2; clone_size: many; j_call: TRBJ2-1; v_call: TRBV29-1; cdr3_length: 15; cdr3_nt: TGCAGCGTTGCCCCCCTAGCGGGAGGGGTTAATGAGCAGTTCTTC; cdr3_aa: CSVAPLAGGVNEQFF